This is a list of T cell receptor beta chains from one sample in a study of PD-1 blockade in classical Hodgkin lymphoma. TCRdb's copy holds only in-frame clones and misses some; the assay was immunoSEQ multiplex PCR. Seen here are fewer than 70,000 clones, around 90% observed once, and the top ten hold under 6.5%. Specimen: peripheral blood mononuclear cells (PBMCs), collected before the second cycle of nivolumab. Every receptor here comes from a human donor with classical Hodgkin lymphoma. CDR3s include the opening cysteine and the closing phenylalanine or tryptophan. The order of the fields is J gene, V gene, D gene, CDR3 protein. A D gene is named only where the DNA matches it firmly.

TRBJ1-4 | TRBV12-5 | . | CASGLGHANEKLFF
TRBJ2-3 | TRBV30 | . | CAWSVLGFGRADTQYF
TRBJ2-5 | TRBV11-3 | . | CASSMGGETQYF
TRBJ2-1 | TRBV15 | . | CATSRVWNEQFF
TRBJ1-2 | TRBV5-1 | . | CASSFQVAPPGGNGYTF
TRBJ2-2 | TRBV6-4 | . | CASRIIPRGFTNTGELFF
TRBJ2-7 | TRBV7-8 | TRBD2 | CASSLVGLAGASQYEQYF
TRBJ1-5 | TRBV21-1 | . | CASSSPGNQPQHF
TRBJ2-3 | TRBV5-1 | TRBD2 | CASSVTGTSGGTDTQYF
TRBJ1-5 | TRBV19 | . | CASSRADTSNQPQHF
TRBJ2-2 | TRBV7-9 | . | CASSPSARVTGELFF
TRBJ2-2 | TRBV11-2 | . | CASSSHPGELFF
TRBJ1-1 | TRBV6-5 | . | CASSLQGSMNTEAFF
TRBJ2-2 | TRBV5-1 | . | CASSPENTGELFF
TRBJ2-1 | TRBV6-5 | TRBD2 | CASSYSLLADNNEQFF
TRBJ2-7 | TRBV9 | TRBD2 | CASSVEAGGYEQYF
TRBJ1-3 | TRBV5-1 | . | CASSLDGVSGNTIYF
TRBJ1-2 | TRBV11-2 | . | CASSTYRANYGYTF
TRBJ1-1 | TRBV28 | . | CASNPLGTRGNTEAFF
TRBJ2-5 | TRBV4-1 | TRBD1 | CASSKAPGQGETQYF
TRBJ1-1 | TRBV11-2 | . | CASSSTPRPGTEAFF
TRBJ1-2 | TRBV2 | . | CASSGGEGGYTF
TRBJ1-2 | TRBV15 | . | CATSRDADRIDYGYTF
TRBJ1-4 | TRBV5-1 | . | CASSLGQQNEKLFF
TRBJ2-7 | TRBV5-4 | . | CASSAKDGTYEQYF
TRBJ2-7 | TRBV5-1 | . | CASSTGRGFEQYF
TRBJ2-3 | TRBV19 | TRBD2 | CASSLWTSGGTDTQYF
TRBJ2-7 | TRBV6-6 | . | CASSSNDGSYEQYF
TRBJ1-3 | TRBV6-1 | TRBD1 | CASSRQGVSGNTIYF
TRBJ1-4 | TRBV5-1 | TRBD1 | CASSLFGDRFNEKLFF
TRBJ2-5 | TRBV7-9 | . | CASSRQQETQYF
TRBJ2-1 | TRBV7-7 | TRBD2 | CASSLEPPGLAGRLSYNEQFF
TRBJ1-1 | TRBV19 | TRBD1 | CASRGQGENTEAFF
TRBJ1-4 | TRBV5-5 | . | CASSPPGGTNEKLFF
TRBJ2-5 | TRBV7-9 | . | CASSLPIGETQYF
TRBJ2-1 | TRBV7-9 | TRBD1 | CASSFPGQGVYEQFF
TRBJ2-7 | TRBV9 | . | CASSAGPYYEQYF
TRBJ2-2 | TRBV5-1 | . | CASSPDGRGGGELFF
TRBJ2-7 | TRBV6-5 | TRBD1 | CASSRRDRIYEQYF
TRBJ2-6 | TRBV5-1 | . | CASIIVPGANVLTF
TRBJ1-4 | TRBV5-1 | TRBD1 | CASSWGDSPNEKLFF
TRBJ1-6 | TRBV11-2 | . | CASSPQGVNSPLHF
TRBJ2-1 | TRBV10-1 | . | CASSEDFETPRNEQFF
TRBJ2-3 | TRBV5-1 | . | CASSNRQSTDTQYF
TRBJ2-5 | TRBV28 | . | CASSVRGKETQYF
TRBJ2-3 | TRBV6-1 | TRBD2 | CASSDGGAHTDTQYF
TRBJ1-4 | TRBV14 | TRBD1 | CASRSTGINEKLFF
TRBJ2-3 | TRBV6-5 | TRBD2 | CASRGSGGTDTQYF
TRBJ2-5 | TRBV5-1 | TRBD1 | CASSLQGQETQYF
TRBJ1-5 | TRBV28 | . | CASRQADGKNQPQHF
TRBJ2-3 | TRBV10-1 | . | CAIHFYGGGPPDTQYF